Following are 9 T cell receptor beta chains from one sample sequenced in a study of graft-versus-host responses after intestinal transplantation. Their antigens are not known. Assay: immunoSEQ multiplex PCR; the TCRdb copy retains only in-frame clones and omits some. The sample includes about 94,000 clones, over 75% of them seen just once. The sequences come from unstimulated CD8+ T cells sorted from spleen or lymph node cells, collected before intestinal transplant. These receptors all come from a human donor who received an intestinal transplant.

This clone was found once. The genes are TRBV5-8 and TRBJ2-3; 7 bases match TRBD1. The V and J ends lost 1 base and 6 bases, in that order; junction bases with no gene match: 5. CDR1 is SGHTS and CDR2 is YDEGEE in the germline V gene. The CDR3 covers 14 residues. The CDR3 DNA is TGTGCCAGCAGCTTGTACCAGGGGGACGATACGCAGTATTTT. Translating gives CASSLYQGDDTQYF.

J is TRBJ1-1 and V is TRBV7-9; D ambiguous. Trimming pared 1 base from V and 1 base from J, leaving 10 bases between. The CDR3 covers 15 residues. Germline V CDR1 and CDR2: SEHNR, FQNEAQ (reference sequence). This chain's CDR3 is CASSLGYRQNTEAFF. The CDR3 region has the DNA TGTGCCAGCAGCTTAGGCTACAGACAGAACACTGAAGCTTTCTTT.

V gene TRBV11-2 combines with J gene TRBJ2-2; D is ambiguous. Germline lookup yields CDR1 SGHAT and CDR2 FQNNGV. The CDR3 totals 13 residues. The V end lost 7 bases, the J end lost 2 bases, and 8 bases lay between the germline ends. CDR3 bases: TGTGCCAGCACCCTACTTAACACCGGGGAGCTGTTTTTT. It codes for CASTLLNTGELFF.

J is TRBJ1-1 and V is TRBV7-9; D is possibly TRBD1 (6 bases). V lost 1 base, J lost 8 bases, and 11 bases lay in between. The CDR3 runs to 13 residues. Germline CDR1 SEHNR, CDR2 FQNEAQ (reference sequence). This CDR3 is CASSLEGGYEAFF. CDR3 DNA: TGTGCCAGCAGCTTAGAGGGGGGGTACGAAGCTTTCTTT. Combining the CDR3 with reference TRBV7-9 and TRBJ1-1 gives the whole variable domain DTGVSQNPRHKITKRGQNVTFRCDPISEHNRLYWYRQTLGQGPEFLTYFQNEAQLEKSRLLSDRFSAERPKGSFSTLEIQRTEQGDSAMYLCASSLEGGYEAFFGQGTRLTVV.

With respect to this clone: The sample carries other DNA sequences with the same CDR3. This chain uses TRBV9 with TRBJ1-1; D unclear. The CDR3 loop spans 12 amino acids. The ends were cut back, 0 bases at V and 4 bases at J, with 4 bases in the middle. In germline, CDR1 is SGDLS, CDR2 YYNGEE. The CDR3, as DNA: TGTGCCAGCAGCGTAGCGGGCACTGAAGCTTTCTTT. Translation: CASSVAGTEAFF.

V and J are TRBV4-1 and TRBJ2-2; 11 bases are shared with TRBD1. V trimming: 6 bases; J trimming: 4 bases; junction bases outside the gene matches: 4. This CDR3 spans 15 amino acids. Germline-derived CDR1 and CDR2 are MGHRA and YSYEKL. The CDR3 sequence: CASSPGTGGTGELFF. CDR3 DNA: TGCGCCAGCAGTCCCGGGACAGGGGGCACCGGGGAGCTGTTTTTT.

This sequence joins TRBV2 and TRBJ2-1, with TRBD2 matching 13 bases. The length of the CDR3 is 15 residues. Per germline, CDR1 SNHLY and CDR2 FYNNEI. V gave up 5 bases and J gave up 10 bases; unmatched junction bases: 8. The CDR3 nucleotides read TGTGCCAGCAGTTTTGGACTAGCGGGAGAGTGGGAGCAGTTCTTC. It specifies CASSFGLAGEWEQFF.

The J gene is TRBJ1-1, the V gene TRBV7-9; D not certain. The germline V and J ends were trimmed by 4 bases and 3 bases, with 6 bases remaining between them. The CDR3 contains 12 residues. Germline-derived CDR1 and CDR2 are SEHNR and FQNEAQ (reference sequence). The CDR3 loop is CASSSRDTEAFF. The CDR3 DNA follows: TGTGCCAGCAGCTCCCGGGACACTGAAGCTTTCTTT.

The rearrangement uses TRBV6-5 and TRBJ1-1; 8 nucleotides line up with TRBD1. This CDR3 has 14 residues. With V trimmed by 2 bases and J by 6 bases, 5 bases remained unmatched. Per germline, CDR1 MNHEY and CDR2 SVGAGI. The CDR3 is CASSYRTGKAEAFF. The DNA for the CDR3 is TGTGCCAGCAGTTACCGGACAGGGAAAGCTGAAGCTTTCTTT.